This T cell receptor beta chain was profiled in a study of glioma-infiltrating T cells. A word on this clonotype: Antigen specificity is unknown.

Study findings and constraints: Non-neoplastic patients had below-expected tissue-blood divergence, while all gliomas exceeded expectation. Very few CDR3 sequences were shared between tissue and blood.

The iRepertoire nested amplicon-rescue multiplex PCR amplified TCR alpha and beta CDR3s from RNA. One-step reverse transcription and amplification started from approximately 100-400 ng of tissue mRNA or PBMC total RNA. TCRdb used MiXCR to reprocess the multiplex PCR reads, holding one entry per CDR3 protein. The sample lists tens of thousands of distinct CDR3 sequences, around 42% occurring once. Deletions cut 0 bases from V and 3 bases from J, with 15 bases between. This CDR3 has 15 amino acids. CDR1 and CDR2 (germline): DFQATT, SNEGSKA (reference sequence). The chain links TRBV20-1 to TRBJ2-7, with D possibly being TRBD1 (6 bases). This clonotype originated in a human donor with low-grade glioma or glioblastoma, undergoing nonglioma brain surgery, or in good health (not recorded which). Sequencing used glioma tissue, nonneoplastic brain tissue, or PBMCs (not recorded which). The CDR3: CSARDRRTASYEQYF. CDR3 nucleotides: TGCAGTGCTAGAGATCGGAGGACAGCGAGCTACGAGCAGTACTTC.